This T cell receptor beta chain was recovered during a study of OX40 agonist ivuxolimab in advanced cancers. Across the study: Intravenous ivuxolimab was administered to patients every 2 weeks at 0.01 to 10 mg/kg. Findings and limits, study-wide: At 0.1 to 3.0 mg/kg, CD4+ and CD8+ blood T cells expanded clonally by week 6.

This table comes from immunoSEQ multiplex PCR, and its TCRdb copy is limited to in-frame clones, with some not included. This table holds 59,000 or so clones, 82% found once. As for this clone: The antigen is undetermined.

The source material was CD4+ or CD8+ T cells sorted from blood, sampled in a trial of the OX40 agonist ivuxolimab. This sequence originates from an adult with an advanced solid tumor such as melanoma, head and neck, liver or kidney cancer.

CDR3 coding DNA: TGTGCCAGCAGCCAAGAGGTAGCCGGGTTCTCCTACGAGCAGTACTTC. Translation gives CASSQEVAGFSYEQYF. This rearrangement joins TRBV4-2 to TRBJ2-7; D is uncertain. V shed 0 bases and J shed 0 bases, with 12 bases lying between them. CDR3 length equals 16 residues. CDR1 and CDR2 from the germline V gene are LGHNA and YNFKEQ.